One and the same sample provided the 30 T cell receptor beta chains below, sequenced in a study of vaccination and CD4 T cells after COVID-19. The antigens of these receptors remain unknown. An Oncomine TCR Beta short-read assay was used to sequence the DNA from cultured CD4+ T cells. One entry per CDR3 protein results from TCRdb running MiXCR on the PCR reads. The sample comprises 3,500 or so distinct CDR3 sequences, 17% of which are singletons, and 15% to 20% rests with the top ten. Treatment here: roughly ten-day PBMC culture with coronavirus spike peptide pools or control peptides (ViraFEST assay). The sequencing input was CD4+ T cells from blood, cultured in vitro. These receptors came from a human donor who had recovered from COVID-19.

Regarding this clonotype: A read error may be the cause here, since a much bigger clone is one base away. The chain couples TRBV11-3 to TRBJ1-1; no clear D. The CDR3 is 13 residues long. Trimming removed 0 bases at V and 6 bases at J, with 8 bases between. Germline assignment: CDR1 SGHNT and CDR2 YENEEA. In DNA form, the CDR3 reads TGTGCCAGCAGCTTAGAACAGTCCGCTGAAGCTTTCTTT. It specifies CASSLEQSAEAFF.

J is TRBJ2-1 and V is TRBV12-3 or TRBV12-4; 9 positions agree with TRBD1. Trimming removed 5 bases from V and 7 bases from J; junction bases left unmatched: 12. The CDR3 totals 16 residues. CDR3 nucleotides: TGTGCCAGCAGTATCTCCGGGACAGGGATGTCTAATGAGCAGTTCTTC. This gives the protein CASSISGTGMSNEQFF.

The rearrangement uses TRBV19 and TRBJ2-2; TRBD2 might be the D (6 bases). Germline-derived CDR1 and CDR2 are LNHDA and SQIVND (reference sequence). V was trimmed by 5 bases and J by 8 bases, leaving 27 bases between them. There are 18 residues in the CDR3. CDR3 loop: CASSLVFPGWGDGGELFF. CDR3 coding DNA: TGTGCCAGTAGTCTCGTTTTTCCAGGATGGGGGGATGGAGGGGAGCTGTTTTTT.

This clonotype was observed a handful of times. The V gene is TRBV27, the J gene TRBJ1-6; D is unclear. Germline CDR1 MNHEY, CDR2 SMNVEV (reference sequence). The V end lost 6 bases, the J end lost 11 bases, and 17 bases lay between the germline ends. The CDR3 is made up of 14 amino acids. CDR3 in DNA: TGTGCCAGCAGACGTCCTTCTCAGCCCGCACCCCTCCACTTT. Its protein product is CASRRPSQPAPLHF.

This chain joins TRBV19 and TRBJ1-5; TRBD1 agrees at 7 bases. The CDR3 has 16 residues. The ends lost 2 bases at V and 3 bases at J; junction bases unmatched: 7. CDR1 LNHDA and CDR2 SQIVND come from the germline V gene (reference sequence). CDR3 nucleotides: TGTGCCAGTAGTATAAGGGCCAGGGGGGCCAATCAGCCCCAGCATTTT. Encoded protein: CASSIRARGANQPQHF.

This clonotype rates as medium-sized. The chain recombines TRBV6-5 with TRBJ2-2, with 7 bases matching TRBD1. With V trimmed by 2 bases and J by 5 bases, 11 bases remained unmatched. The germline gives CDR1 MNHEY, CDR2 SVGAGI. The CDR3 consists of 17 residues. The CDR3, as DNA: TGTGCCAGCAGTTACCAGAACAGGGGTCCGGGGACCGGGGAGCTGTTTTTT. Encoded protein: CASSYQNRGPGTGELFF.

The V call is TRBV2, the J call TRBJ2-3; D call uncertain. The CDR3 consists of 12 residues. Trimming took off 7 bases at V and 1 base at J, with 6 bases between the two ends. Germline V gives CDR1 SNHLY, CDR2 FYNNEI. The DNA of the CDR3 is TGTGCCAGCAATGTGGGCACAGATACGCAGTATTTT. It yields the protein CASNVGTDTQYF.

The genes are TRBV25-1 and TRBJ2-5; 8 nucleotides align to TRBD2. V lost 5 bases, J lost 9 bases, and 8 bases stayed unmatched. The germline gives CDR1 MGHDK, CDR2 SYGVNS. CDR3 length equals 13 residues. In nucleotides, the CDR3 is TGTGCCAGCAGTATAGCGGGGTCTACGGCCCAGTACTTC. Translation: CASSIAGSTAQYF.

This clonotype was picked up a small number of times. The chain couples TRBV6-4 to TRBJ2-7; the D is unclear. V lost 5 bases to trimming and J lost 0 bases, with 11 bases between them. Germline CDR1 MRHNA, CDR2 SNTAGT. This CDR3 has 14 amino acids. The CDR3 region is CASSRASYSYEQYF. The CDR3 DNA is TGTGCCAGCAGTCGCGCCAGTTACTCCTACGAGCAGTACTTC.

This clonotype counts as medium-sized (0.01 to 0.1%). This chain's CDR3 is CASSPTPPGSGGYTF. The CDR3 coding sequence is TGTGCCAGCAGCCCCACCCCCCCGGGGTCGGGTGGCTACACCTTC. The J gene is TRBJ1-2, the V gene TRBV12-3 or TRBV12-4; the D is unclear. V was trimmed by 6 bases and J by 7 bases, leaving 21 bases between them. The CDR3 is 15 residues long.

This clonotype is labeled medium-sized. V usage is TRBV15 and J usage is TRBJ1-1; TRBD1 might be the D (6 bases). Per the germline V gene, CDR1 is LNHNV and CDR2 is YYDKDF (reference sequence). The CDR3 sequence is 15 residues long. Trimming took off 3 bases at V and 4 bases at J, with 15 bases between the two ends. The CDR3 sequence is CATSRKRGSGTEAFF. CDR3 in DNA: TGTGCCACCAGCAGGAAGAGGGGGTCGGGCACTGAAGCTTTCTTT.

The chain joins TRBV5-1 to TRBJ1-3; tentatively, D is TRBD1 (5 bases). The CDR3 is 17 amino acids. Looked up from germline, CDR1 is SGHRS and CDR2 is YFSETQ. Trimming removed 3 bases from V and 0 bases from J, with 16 bases in between. CDR3 region: CASSYFGTGGSGNTIYF. CDR3 nucleotide sequence: TGCGCCAGCAGCTATTTTGGGACGGGCGGCTCTGGAAACACCATATATTTT.

This clonotype was found a few times. The chain uses TRBV19 and TRBJ2-7; no clear D gene. The germline V gene encodes CDR1 LNHDA and CDR2 SQIVND (reference sequence). This CDR3 spans 14 amino acids. Trimming pared 3 bases from V and 0 bases from J, leaving 9 bases between. The CDR3 sequence is CASSIGRASYEQYF. CDR3 DNA sequence: TGTGCCAGTAGTATCGGTAGAGCCTCCTACGAGCAGTACTTC. Based on the CDR3 plus reference TRBV19 and TRBJ2-7, the full variable domain is DGGITQSPKYLFRKEGQNVTLSCEQNLNHDAMYWYRQDPGQGLRLIYYSQIVNDFQKGDIAEGYSVSREKKESFPLTVTSAQKNPTAFYLCASSIGRASYEQYFGPGTRLTVT.

This rearrangement joins TRBV12-5 to TRBJ1-2, with 9 bases matching TRBD1. Trimming took 6 bases from V and 6 from J; bases not matched to a gene: 8. The CDR3 length is 14 residues. The V gene's germline CDR1 is LGHNT and CDR2 FRNRAP. The CDR3 DNA reads as TGTGCTAGTGGGGGGGACAGGGTAATAAATGGCTACACCTTC. Translation: CASGGDRVINGYTF.

The chain is built from TRBV20-1 and TRBJ2-1, with 8 bases that match TRBD1. Germline values: CDR1 DFQATT, CDR2 SNEGSKA (reference sequence). This CDR3 has 13 amino acids. J lost 5 bases, V lost 6 bases, and 6 bases had no gene match. CDR3 sequence: CSANRGIDNEQFF. The CDR3 coding sequence is TGCAGTGCGAACAGGGGGATTGACAATGAGCAGTTCTTC.

A few counts support this clonotype. The chain is built from TRBV2 and TRBJ1-3, with 7 positions matching TRBD1. There are 14 residues in the CDR3. V trimming: 2 bases; J trimming: 7 bases; junction bases outside the gene matches: 5. The germline V gene has CDR1 SNHLY and CDR2 FYNNEI. The CDR3 nucleotides read TGTGCCAGCAGTGAAAACAGGGGCGGGAACACCATATATTTT. It translates to CASSENRGGNTIYF.

This clonotype was seen a few times. The J gene is TRBJ2-3, the V gene TRBV7-9; TRBD2 matches at 10 bases. V was pared by 3 bases and J by 3 bases, with 6 bases of the junction left unmatched. The CDR3 has 16 residues. Germline values: CDR1 SEHNR, CDR2 FQNEAQ (reference sequence). The CDR3 coding sequence is TGTGCCAGCAGCTTTCCGTTAGCGGGGGGTACAGATACGCAGTATTTT. Translated: CASSFPLAGGTDTQYF.

This clonotype was seen only a few times. CDR3 in DNA: TGTGCCAGCAGCCGTGGGACAGGGGGTGCCTACGAGCAGTACTTC. Translating it yields CASSRGTGGAYEQYF. The rearrangement uses TRBV6-1 and TRBJ2-7; 11 bases line up with TRBD1. The CDR3 runs 15 residues. The germline gives CDR1 MNHNS, CDR2 SASEGT. The V gene end was trimmed by 6 bases and the J gene end by 2 bases; junction bases not matched to a gene: 6.

This clonotype has more than one count but fewer than ten. V gene TRBV27 combines with J gene TRBJ2-3; D unresolved. The CDR3 is 16 amino acids. The V gene lost 6 bases and the J gene lost 2 bases, with 18 bases spanning the gap. CDR1 is MNHEY and CDR2 is SMNVEV in the germline V gene (reference sequence). CDR3 residues: CASRRVGHLLTDTQYF. Here the CDR3 DNA reads TGTGCCAGCAGACGGGTTGGTCACCTACTCACAGATACGCAGTATTTT.

This clonotype is categorized as medium-sized. The rearrangement joins TRBV10-2 to TRBJ1-5; D remains unclear. This CDR3 is built from 13 residues. CDR1 WSHSY and CDR2 SAAADI come from the germline V gene. V lost 6 bases and J lost 4, with 10 bases in between. The CDR3, as DNA: TGCGCCAGCAGAGACGGAAATAATCAGCCCCAGCATTTT. Protein: CASRDGNNQPQHF.

This clonotype came up a few times. J is TRBJ1-2 and V is TRBV14, with 10 positions matching TRBD1. The CDR3 has 15 amino acids. V shed 5 bases and J 8 bases; nucleotides not matched to a gene: 11. Germline lookup yields CDR1 SGHDN and CDR2 FVKESK. This CDR3 reads CASSSRQGALEGYTF. In nucleotides, the CDR3 is TGTGCCAGCAGCTCCCGACAGGGGGCTTTGGAGGGCTACACCTTC.

In the case of this clonotype: The junction shows a germline mismatch at one end, possibly a read error. This chain links TRBV30 with TRBJ1-1; D gene unclear. The germline V gene encodes CDR1 GTSNPN and CDR2 SVGIG (reference sequence). There are 11 residues in the CDR3. The CDR3 reads CAWRENAEAFF. The CDR3 nucleotides read TGTGCCTGGAGGGAGAACGCTGAAGCTTTCTTT.

The chain couples TRBV5-5 to TRBJ1-6; D ambiguous. The CDR3 sequence is 14 residues long. From germline, CDR1 is SGHKS and CDR2 YYEKEE (reference sequence). Trimming removed 5 bases at V and 5 bases at J, with 11 bases between. The CDR3 reads CASRSSPDNSPLHF. CDR3 bases: TGTGCCAGCAGATCGAGTCCAGATAATTCACCCCTCCACTTT.

This clonotype was counted a few times. The chain recombines TRBV19 with TRBJ2-5; D could derive from TRBD1 or TRBD2 (6 bases each). This CDR3 spans 15 amino acids. The V end lost 6 bases, the J end lost 4 bases, and 18 bases lay between the germline ends. The germline V gene encodes CDR1 LNHDA and CDR2 SQIVND (reference sequence). The CDR3 DNA reads as TGTGCCAGTAGCACAGGGCGGGACAATAGAGAGACCCAGTACTTC. This codes for CASSTGRDNRETQYF.

This chain uses TRBV18 with TRBJ2-5, with 7 bases matching TRBD2. CDR3 length: 14 residues. Germline trimming cut 6 bases from V and 4 bases from J; bases unmatched to any gene: 8. CDR1 KGHSH and CDR2 LQKENI come from the germline V gene. CDR3 protein: CASSEVGGGETQYF. In nucleotides, the CDR3 is TGTGCCAGCTCTGAAGTCGGCGGGGGAGAGACCCAGTACTTC.

This clonotype counts as medium-sized. The chain recombines TRBV25-1 with TRBJ2-2; a possible D gene is TRBD2 (5 bases). The CDR3 is 15 amino acids. Germline-derived CDR1 and CDR2 are MGHDK and SYGVNS. Trimming removed 8 bases from V and 7 bases from J, with 20 bases in between. CDR3 loop: CASGVPGLRGGELFF. The CDR3 DNA reads as TGTGCCAGCGGGGTCCCCGGCCTCCGGGGCGGGGAGCTGTTTTTT.

This clonotype is classed as medium-sized. The chain has TRBV20-1 and TRBJ1-2, with D perhaps TRBD1 (6 bases). The germline V gene encodes CDR1 DFQATT and CDR2 SNEGSKA (reference sequence). The CDR3 spans 13 residues. In DNA form, the CDR3 reads TGCACTTTGGAGGTCGACAGGCACTATGGCTACACCTTC. It translates to CTLEVDRHYGYTF.

This clonotype has just a few counts. The rearrangement uses TRBV12-3 or TRBV12-4 and TRBJ1-6; 12 positions agree with TRBD1. The CDR3 covers 16 residues. The ends lost 5 bases at V and 10 bases at J; junction bases unmatched: 9. The CDR3 region has the DNA TGTGCCAGCAGTACATGGGACAGGGGGCTTGGGTCACCCCTCCACTTT. It encodes CASSTWDRGLGSPLHF.

This clonotype was seen a handful of times. The J gene is TRBJ1-1, the V gene TRBV12-3 or TRBV12-4; no firm D call. The ends were cut back, 8 bases at V and 0 bases at J, with 10 bases in the middle. This CDR3 contains 13 residues. The CDR3 sequence is CASQRLLNTEAFF. Written as DNA, the CDR3 is TGTGCCAGCCAGAGACTCCTGAACACTGAAGCTTTCTTT.

V and J are TRBV6-4 and TRBJ1-1; no reliable D call. V was clipped by 0 bases and J by 4 bases, with 6 bases between them. The CDR3 contains 13 residues. Germline CDR1 reads MRHNA; CDR2 reads SNTAGT. The CDR3 reads CASSDSLSTEAFF. The CDR3 DNA follows: TGTGCCAGCAGTGACTCTCTGTCCACTGAAGCTTTCTTT.